What follows are 23 T cell receptor beta chains derived from one specimen sequenced in a study of cytomegalovirus exposure and HLA in healthy donors (TCRdb year 2017). The method was the immunoSEQ multiplex PCR assay. For the multiplex PCR, a mixture combining 60 forward primers for TCR Vbeta segments and 13 reverse primers for TCR Jbeta segments was used. In TCRdb, the immuneACCESS table is reduced to in-frame sequences with V and J assigned. These tables do not hold every clone; where another copy was compared, an unresolved V gene accounts for under half, and the others remain unexplained. The sample table holds some 150,000 clones, of which about 75% were seen once. The ten largest clonotypes hold around 1.3% of the sample. The specimen sequenced was PBMCs. These receptors originate from a middle-aged woman in good health and CMV-seronegative.

The chain links TRBV6-5 to TRBJ1-2; possible D gene TRBD1, 5 bases. The CDR3 spans 15 residues. The germline V gene has CDR1 MNHEY and CDR2 SVGAGI. V lost 6 bases and J lost 0, with 14 bases in between. The CDR3 DNA sequence: TGTGCCAGCAGACAGGCCTCTGCCCCTAACTATGGCTACACCTTC. Protein product: CASRQASAPNYGYTF.

This chain's CDR3 is CASSPPGQARSHTF. The DNA for the CDR3 is TGTGCCAGCTCACCCCCGGGACAGGCTCGTTCCCACACCTTC. The rearrangement links TRBV18 to TRBJ1-2, with TRBD1 matching 8 bases. Germline assignment: CDR1 KGHSH and CDR2 LQKENI. J lost 12 bases, V lost 3 bases, and 12 bases had no gene match. The CDR3 covers 14 residues.

This chain connects TRBV29-1 to TRBJ1-3, with a tentative D call TRBD1 (6 bases). In germline, CDR1 is SQVTM, CDR2 ANQGSEA. V lost 5 bases to trimming and J lost 4 bases, with 9 bases between them. The CDR3 has 12 residues. CDR3: CSVRQEGNTIYF. In DNA form, the CDR3 reads TGCAGCGTTCGACAGGAAGGAAACACCATATATTTT.

Only a few counts were recorded for this clone. The J gene is TRBJ1-1, the V gene TRBV29-1; the D gene is possibly TRBD1 (6 bases). Looked up from germline, CDR1 is SQVTM and CDR2 is ANQGSEA. Trimming cost V 0 bases and J 4 bases, with 18 bases left between them. The CDR3 length is 16 residues. As DNA, the CDR3 is TGCAGCGTTGAAGATGCGGGCGGGGGCAGAGCCACTGAAGCTTTCTTT. As protein: CSVEDAGGGRATEAFF.

Only a few counts were recorded for this clone. The chain is built from TRBV18 and TRBJ1-2; TRBD1 matches 8 bases. Looked up from germline, CDR1 is KGHSH and CDR2 is LQKENI. The CDR3 loop spans 13 amino acids. The ends lost 5 bases at V and 2 bases at J; junction bases unmatched: 1. This chain's CDR3 is CASSGQGNYGYTF. The DNA for the CDR3 is TGTGCCAGCTCAGGACAGGGAAACTATGGCTACACCTTC.

This clone showed up just once. The rearrangement uses TRBV6-5 and TRBJ1-1; D remains ambiguous. The CDR3 has 11 amino acids. Germline values: CDR1 MNHEY, CDR2 SVGAGI. Trimming pared 2 bases from V and 9 bases from J, leaving 7 bases between. This chain's CDR3 is CASSYPGKAFF. CDR3 in DNA: TGTGCCAGCAGTTACCCGGGAAAAGCTTTCTTT.

The chain has TRBV30 and TRBJ1-1; D gene ambiguous. This CDR3 has 11 residues. Germline V lookup: CDR1 GTSNPN, CDR2 SVGIG (reference sequence). V was trimmed by 4 bases and J by 6 bases, leaving 9 bases between them. In DNA, the CDR3 is TGTGCCTGGATGTGGAGATCTGAAGCTTTCTTT. This translates into CAWMWRSEAFF.

This clone came up a few times. The V call is TRBV29-1, the J call TRBJ1-1; D uncertain. This CDR3 contains 13 residues. V shed 7 bases and J shed 1 base, with 13 bases lying between them. Germline V CDR1 and CDR2: SQVTM, ANQGSEA. For the CDR3, the DNA is TGCAGCGGCTGGAGGTGGGCGAACACTGAAGCTTTCTTT. This translates into CSGWRWANTEAFF.

The V and J genes are TRBV10-1 and TRBJ1-2, with 7 nucleotides matching TRBD1. The CDR3 is 13 residues long. Germline V lookup: CDR1 WNHNN, CDR2 SYGVQD (reference sequence). V shed 5 bases, J shed 8 bases, and the junction held 8 bases outside the gene matches. CDR3 residues: CASSSDRVGGYTF. DNA for the CDR3: TGCGCCAGCAGTTCTGACAGGGTCGGCGGCTACACCTTC.

The rearrangement uses TRBV19 and TRBJ1-6, with 8 bases aligning to TRBD1. In germline, CDR1 is LNHDA, CDR2 SQIVND (reference sequence). J lost 7 bases, V lost 3 bases, and 8 bases had no gene match. The CDR3 is made up of 16 amino acids. The CDR3, as DNA: TGTGCCAGTAGTATTAATGGGGACAGGAGGAATTCACCCCTCCACTTT. Translating gives CASSINGDRRNSPLHF. Variable domain in full (rest from reference TRBV19 and TRBJ1-6): DGGITQSPKYLFRKEGQNVTLSCEQNLNHDAMYWYRQDPGQGLRLIYYSQIVNDFQKGDIAEGYSVSREKKESFPLTVTSAQKNPTAFYLCASSINGDRRNSPLHFGNGTRLTVT.

The chain is built from TRBV29-1 and TRBJ1-2; 7 positions agree with TRBD1. Losses at the gene ends were 5 bases for V and 4 bases for J; bases not matched to a gene: 10. This CDR3 has 14 residues. The V gene's germline CDR1 is SQVTM and CDR2 ANQGSEA. CDR3 amino acids: CSVLDRVSVYGYTF. The DNA of the CDR3 is TGCAGCGTTCTCGACAGGGTCTCGGTCTATGGCTACACCTTC. Supplemented by reference TRBV29-1 and TRBJ1-2, the full variable domain reads SAVISQKPSRDICQRGTSLTIQCQVDSQVTMMFWYRQQPGQSLTLIATANQGSEATYESGFVIDKFPISRPNLTFSTLTVSNMSPEDSSIYLCSVLDRVSVYGYTFGSGTRLTVV.

V gene TRBV7-9 combines with J gene TRBJ2-3; the match to TRBD1 covers 10 bases. The germline V gene has CDR1 SEHNR and CDR2 FQNEAQ (reference sequence). This CDR3 is 15 amino acids long. V lost 1 base, J lost 7 bases, and 5 bases stayed unmatched. CDR3 bases: TGTGCCAGCAGCTTAGTCGGGACAGGGGTAAATACGCAGTATTTT. Its translation: CASSLVGTGVNTQYF.

Only a few counts were recorded for this clone. The V call is TRBV6-4, the J call TRBJ1-1; possible D gene TRBD1, 6 bases. Looked up from germline, CDR1 is MRHNA and CDR2 is SNTAGT. This CDR3 spans 14 amino acids. Trimming pared 5 bases from V and 3 bases from J, leaving 13 bases between. CDR3 in DNA: TGTGCCAGCAGTCGTCAGGGGAAGGACACTGAAGCTTTCTTT. It encodes CASSRQGKDTEAFF.

In its sample, this clone was seen once. The gene calls are TRBV2 and TRBJ2-3; 10 nucleotides align to TRBD1. The CDR3 is 15 amino acids. Trimming removed 7 bases from V and 8 bases from J; junction bases left unmatched: 12. Germline values: CDR1 SNHLY, CDR2 FYNNEI. CDR3 loop: CASTPGQGWGGTQYF. The CDR3 nucleotides read TGTGCCAGCACCCCGGGACAGGGGTGGGGAGGTACGCAGTATTTT.

This rearrangement joins TRBV6-1 to TRBJ1-3; no reliable D call. The germline CDR1 and CDR2 sequences are MNHNS and SASEGT. The CDR3 extends over 15 amino acids. The ends were cut back, 2 bases at V and 1 base at J, with 9 bases in the middle. CDR3 residues: CASSERTVSGNTIYF. DNA of the CDR3: TGTGCCAGCAGTGAAAGGACTGTTTCTGGAAACACCATATATTTT.

The chain joins TRBV27 to TRBJ2-5, with TRBD2 identical over 10 bases. The J segment lost 1 base and the V segment lost 3 bases, leaving 5 bases of the junction unmatched. Germline assignment: CDR1 MNHEY and CDR2 SMNVEV (reference sequence). The CDR3 totals 16 residues. CDR3 sequence reads: CASSFISGGGQETQYF. DNA for the CDR3: TGTGCCAGCAGTTTTATCAGCGGGGGGGGCCAAGAGACCCAGTACTTC.

A remark on this clone: Other DNA variants within this sample encode the same CDR3. The rearrangement links TRBV4-3 to TRBJ2-1, with TRBD1 identical over 7 bases. Germline-derived CDR1 and CDR2 are LGHNA and YSLEER. V lost 0 bases and J lost 3; bases outside the gene matches: 2. This CDR3 is 15 amino acids long. The CDR3 nucleotides are TGCGCCAGCAGCCAAGATAGGGACAGCTACAATGAGCAGTTCTTC. This gives the protein CASSQDRDSYNEQFF.

This chain's CDR3 is CASSPQVGGEAFF. Written as DNA, the CDR3 is TGTGCCAGCTCACCCCAGGTAGGGGGAGAAGCTTTCTTT. This chain uses TRBV18 with TRBJ1-1; tentative D call: TRBD1 (6 bases). The V gene's germline CDR1 is KGHSH and CDR2 LQKENI. This CDR3 is built from 13 residues. Trimming pared 3 bases from V and 8 bases from J, leaving 13 bases between.

The V and J genes are TRBV28 and TRBJ1-2, with D unclear. This CDR3 contains 16 residues. Trimming took off 4 bases at V and 7 bases at J, with 22 bases between the two ends. Germline V gene data show CDR1 as MDHEN and CDR2 as SYDVKM. The CDR3 nucleotides are TGTGCCAGCAGTTCGGCCGGAAAGCCCTCCCCGGGTGGCTACACCTTC. It translates to CASSSAGKPSPGGYTF.

The chain links TRBV27 to TRBJ1-1, with 7 bases that match TRBD1. Trimming removed 5 bases from V and 10 bases from J; junction bases left unmatched: 10. This CDR3 is 13 amino acids long. The germline V gene has CDR1 MNHEY and CDR2 SMNVEV (reference sequence). The CDR3 DNA reads as TGTGCCAGCAGTCCACGGGACAGCGAAGGAGCTTTCTTT. This encodes CASSPRDSEGAFF.

The chain has TRBV2 and TRBJ1-5, with D perhaps TRBD1 (5 bases). V lost 3 bases and J lost 7, with 13 bases in between. Germline V gives CDR1 SNHLY, CDR2 FYNNEI. The CDR3 is made up of 14 amino acids. CDR3 sequence (DNA): TGTGCCAGCAGTGAGGCCAGGGTAAACCAGCCCCAGCATTTT. It is translated as CASSEARVNQPQHF.

The rearrangement joins TRBV6-1 to TRBJ2-2, with TRBD1 matching 8 bases. Germline trimming cut 6 bases from V and 3 bases from J; bases unmatched to any gene: 6. CDR1 is MNHNS, CDR2 SASEGT, per germline. The CDR3 has 15 amino acids. The CDR3 DNA reads as TGTGCCAGCAGAGGACAGGGTATCGACACCGGGGAGCTGTTTTTT. Translated: CASRGQGIDTGELFF.

Notes on this clone: Other DNA variants within this sample encode the same CDR3. This chain uses TRBV7-9 with TRBJ1-2; TRBD1 matches 7 bases. The V gene end was trimmed by 1 base and the J gene end by 8 bases; junction bases not matched to a gene: 4. Germline CDR1 SEHNR, CDR2 FQNEAQ (reference sequence). The CDR3 is made up of 13 amino acids. In DNA, the CDR3 is TGTGCCAGCAGCTTAGAGGGGGCGAGAGGCTACACCTTC. Its translation is CASSLEGARGYTF.